This T cell receptor (beta chain) originates from a study of T-cell memory formation after mild COVID-19. Study context: The TCR clusters were mostly specific to one donor. General study results and limits: Largely, contracting CD4+ clones fell within CM and EM, and contracting CD8+ clones within EMRA. There was a balanced CD4/CD8 profile in clones contracting day 15 to 85, and later expanders leaned CD4+.

This clonotype was observed a few times. Its target is not known. The germline V and J ends were trimmed by 4 bases and 2 bases, with 24 bases remaining between them. Germline values: CDR1 LGHDT, CDR2 YNNKEL (reference sequence). This CDR3 contains 18 residues. TCRdb reanalysed the 5' RACE reads using MiXCR and keeps one entry per CDR3 protein. The table records hundreds of thousands of distinct CDR3 sequences, around 15% of them present only once. The genes are TRBV3-1 and TRBJ2-7, with a tentative D call TRBD1 (6 bases). Material for sequencing was PBMCs or a T cell subset sorted from them (not recorded which). This clonotype was sampled from an adult woman who had mild COVID-19 (a few samples of this study predate the infection). Cell type and time point are not known. CDR3 residues: CASSPGQGAYFGAYEQYF. The CDR3 coding sequence is TGTGCCAGCAGCCCGGGACAAGGAGCCTATTTTGGGGCCTACGAGCAGTACTTC.